The 18 T cell receptor beta chains listed next were all sequenced from one sample in a study of blood T cell repertoires in COVID-19. Assay used: immunoSEQ multiplex PCR; TCRdb lists only in-frame clones, some missing. This sample has some 170,000 clones; 70% to 85% occur once, and the top ten carry 15% to 20%. The sample consisted of PBMCs or T cells enriched from blood (not recorded which). These receptors all come from a woman in her 50s who had recovered from COVID-19.

This clone was seen a few times. The chain carries TRBV29-1 and TRBJ1-1, with D maybe TRBD1 (6 bases). Germline V gene sequence: CDR1 SQVTM, CDR2 ANQGSEA. This CDR3 has 14 amino acids. Deletions cut 4 bases from V and 5 bases from J, with 17 bases between. Here the CDR3 reads CSVVTPTGITEAFF. The CDR3 DNA reads as TGCAGCGTTGTAACCCCAACAGGGATTACTGAAGCTTTCTTT.

This clone appeared a few times. Other DNA sequences from this sample encode an identical CDR3 as well. V and J are TRBV7-8 and TRBJ2-2; 10 nucleotides align to TRBD2. CDR1 SGHVS and CDR2 FQNEAQ come from the germline V gene. CDR3 length: 15 residues. Unmatched junction bases numbered 4, after V lost 4 bases and J lost 5 bases. CDR3 protein: CASSSSGSGTGELFF. The CDR3 DNA sequence: TGTGCCAGCAGCTCTAGCGGGAGTGGAACCGGGGAGCTGTTTTTT. The variable domain in full, completed from reference TRBV7-8 and TRBJ2-2, reads GAGVSQSPRYKVAKRGQDVALRCDPISGHVSLFWYQQALGQGPEFLTYFQNEAQLDKSGLPSDRFFAERPEGSVSTLKIQRTQQEDSAVYLCASSSSGSGTGELFFGEGSRLTVL.

The chain carries TRBV28 and TRBJ2-7, with 7 nucleotides matching TRBD1. V lost 6 bases and J lost 2; bases outside the gene matches: 7. Germline CDR1 reads MDHEN; CDR2 reads SYDVKM. CDR3 size: 14 residues. The DNA of the CDR3 is TGTGCCAGCAGGCCACAGGGGAAGGCCTACGAGCAGTACTTC. It encodes CASRPQGKAYEQYF.

The chain is built from TRBV11-2 and TRBJ2-5, with 9 bases fitting TRBD2. The germline CDR1 and CDR2 sequences are SGHAT and FQNNGV. J was trimmed by 2 bases and V by 2 bases; bases with no gene match: 12. The CDR3 runs 18 residues. CDR3 nucleotides: TGTGCCAGCAGCTTACTCCCTTCGGCGGGAGGGCCTCAAGAGACCCAGTACTTC. Amino acids: CASSLLPSAGGPQETQYF.

The chain is built from TRBV6-5 and TRBJ2-7; perhaps TRBD2 as D (6 bases). V gave up 4 bases and J gave up 3 bases, with 16 bases separating them. This CDR3 region has 15 residues. Germline V gives CDR1 MNHEY, CDR2 SVGAGI. The chain's CDR3 is CASSSTGTGDYEQYF. The CDR3 DNA is TGTGCCAGCAGTTCCACCGGGACTGGGGACTACGAGCAGTACTTC.

This chain joins TRBV9 and TRBJ2-5; D is uncertain. In germline, CDR1 is SGDLS, CDR2 YYNGEE. Trimming took off 0 bases at V and 3 bases at J, with 12 bases between the two ends. The CDR3 spans 15 residues. In nucleotides, the CDR3 is TGTGCCAGCAGCGTAGCAGGTCACTCCAAAGAGACCCAGTACTTC. Its translation is CASSVAGHSKETQYF. Full variable domain (outside the CDR3, taken from reference TRBV9 and TRBJ2-5): DSGVTQTPKHLITATGQRVTLRCSPRSGDLSVYWYQQSLDQGLQFLIQYYNGEERAKGNILERFSAQQFPDLHSELNLSSLELGDSALYFCASSVAGHSKETQYFGPGTRLLVL.

The chain has TRBV19 and TRBJ2-7; D possibly corresponds to TRBD2 (6 bases). CDR3 length equals 16 residues. CDR1 is LNHDA, CDR2 SQIVND, per germline (reference sequence). The V end lost 5 bases, the J end lost 7 bases, and 24 bases lay between the germline ends. CDR3 bases: TGTGCCAGTAGTGCCCTGCAGGGCCAGAAGACTAGGGAGCAGTACTTC. Protein product: CASSALQGQKTREQYF.

This sequence joins TRBV10-3 and TRBJ1-5, with TRBD1 matching over 8 bases. Losses at the gene ends were 6 bases for V and 3 bases for J; bases not matched to a gene: 1. Germline CDR1 is ENHRY and CDR2 is SYGVKD. CDR3 length: 13 amino acids. The CDR3 loop is CAIRQGDNQPQHF. The CDR3 nucleotides read TGTGCCATCAGACAGGGGGACAATCAGCCCCAGCATTTT.

The chain is built from TRBV5-8 and TRBJ1-2; D might be TRBD1 (5 bases). The CDR3 sequence is 13 residues long. Trimming cost V 1 base and J 8 bases, with 12 bases left between them. CDR1 is SGHTS and CDR2 is YDEGEE in the germline V gene. Written as DNA, the CDR3 is TGTGCCAGCAGCTTGAGGGGCGGCCTGGGCTACACCTTC. This encodes CASSLRGGLGYTF.

The chain is built from TRBV28 and TRBJ2-3; the D gene is possibly TRBD2 (5 bases). Germline V lookup: CDR1 MDHEN, CDR2 SYDVKM. CDR3 length equals 16 residues. Trimming took off 6 bases at V and 2 bases at J, with 18 bases between the two ends. The CDR3 nucleotides are TGTGCCAGCAGACGAGGGCTTGGGCCACTCACAGATACGCAGTATTTT. Translation: CASRRGLGPLTDTQYF.

V gene TRBV7-9 combines with J gene TRBJ2-3; 11 bases are shared with TRBD2. Germline values: CDR1 SEHNR, CDR2 FQNEAQ (reference sequence). CDR3 size: 16 residues. The ends lost 4 bases at V and 2 bases at J; junction bases unmatched: 5. The CDR3 nucleotides are TGTGCCAGCAGCTCTCTAGCGGGAGGACCCACAGATACGCAGTATTTT. Its translation: CASSSLAGGPTDTQYF.

The chain uses TRBV7-6 and TRBJ2-5; the match to TRBD1 covers 8 bases. Per the germline V gene, CDR1 is SGHVS and CDR2 is FNYEAQ. The CDR3 extends over 17 amino acids. The J segment lost 7 bases and the V segment lost 4 bases, leaving 17 bases of the junction unmatched. The CDR3 DNA follows: TGTGCCAGCAGCTCTACAGTTGGACAGGGCGGGTACGGGACCCAGTACTTC. Encoded protein: CASSSTVGQGGYGTQYF.

The chain carries TRBV6-2 or TRBV6-3 and TRBJ2-1; TRBD1 aligns across 8 bases. This CDR3 is 16 amino acids long. Germline loops: CDR1 MNHEY, CDR2 SVGEGT. V lost 2 bases to trimming and J lost 5 bases; unmatched junction nucleotides: 8. The CDR3 is CASSYPQGALNNEQFF. For the CDR3, the DNA is TGTGCCAGCAGTTACCCCCAGGGGGCTTTAAACAATGAGCAGTTCTTC.

The chain has TRBV6-6 and TRBJ2-6; tentative D call: TRBD2 (5 bases). CDR3 length equals 15 residues. Trimming removed 2 bases from V and 3 bases from J, with 8 bases in between. CDR1 MNHNY and CDR2 SVGAGI come from the germline V gene (reference sequence). The CDR3 DNA sequence: TGTGCCAGCAGTTACGAAGCGGTTGGGGCCAACGTCCTGACTTTC. Protein: CASSYEAVGANVLTF.

This clone was found a few times. The chain combines TRBV3-1 (or the pseudogene TRBV3-2) with TRBJ2-5; 7 bases agree with TRBD1. The ends lost 5 bases at V and 2 bases at J; junction bases unmatched: 5. CDR1 and CDR2 from the germline V gene are LGHDT and YNNKEL (reference sequence). The CDR3 is made up of 14 amino acids. CDR3 DNA sequence: TGTGCCAGCAGCATCCCGGGACAGCAAGAGACCCAGTACTTC. It translates to CASSIPGQQETQYF.

J is TRBJ1-2 and V is TRBV15; D gene ambiguous. V was shortened by 0 bases and J by 0 bases, with 8 bases between the two germline ends. This CDR3 is 15 amino acids long. Germline lookup yields CDR1 LNHNV and CDR2 YYDKDF (reference sequence). The CDR3 coding sequence is TGTGCCACCAGCAGAGATTACGGAGCTAACTATGGCTACACCTTC. Its translation: CATSRDYGANYGYTF. Full variable domain (remainder filled in from reference TRBV15 and TRBJ1-2): DAMVIQNPRYQVTQFGKPVTLSCSQTLNHNVMYWYQQKSSQAPKLLFHYYDKDFNNEADTPDNFQSRRPNTSFCFLDIRSPGLGDTAMYLCATSRDYGANYGYTFGSGTRLTVV.

This chain links TRBV11-2 with TRBJ2-7; 7 bases align to TRBD2. CDR1 SGHAT and CDR2 FQNNGV come from the germline V gene. V was clipped by 3 bases and J by 2 bases; unmatched bases: 13. The CDR3 contains 17 residues. CDR3 coding DNA: TGTGCCAGCAGCTTCAGCCGGGGAGCGGGAAACCCCTACGAGCAGTACTTC. Its translation: CASSFSRGAGNPYEQYF.

The V call is TRBV7-2, the J call TRBJ2-2; no definite D call. V dropped 5 bases and J dropped 0 bases, with 10 bases sitting between them. This CDR3 is built from 15 residues. Germline V CDR1 and CDR2: SGHTA, FQGNSA. CDR3: CASSTNTANTGELFF. DNA of the CDR3: TGTGCCAGCAGCACCAACACCGCGAACACCGGGGAGCTGTTTTTT.